A selection of T cell receptor beta chains follows, all from one sample in a study of cytomegalovirus exposure and HLA in healthy donors. Sequencing was performed with immunoSEQ multiplex PCR; in TCRdb, only in-frame clones are kept and a portion is missing. Among roughly 93,000 clones, approximately 72% were seen once, and the ten largest hold about 10%. Sample: PBMCs. These receptors were collected from a man aged 18 to 29 in good health and CMV-seropositive. Both conserved end residues are part of each CDR3. A D gene is named only where the DNA matches it firmly. The size field is filled for only some rows; it gives once, few, many or a size class.

. 16 TRBJ2-1 . TRBV28 TGTGCCAGCAATCCCGTTCGGCGGGGAGTAGGCAATGAGCAGTTCTTC CASNPVRRGVGNEQFF
. 13 TRBJ1-2 . TRBV7-9 TGTGCCAGCAGCTTAGTGAGAAACTATGGCTACACCTTC CASSLVRNYGYTF
. 13 TRBJ1-1 . TRBV27 TGTGCCAGCAGTTTACTAGAAAACACTGAAGCTTTCTTT CASSLLENTEAFF
. 17 TRBJ2-1 . TRBV4-1 TGCGCCAGCAGCCAAGTCTTTACCGGGGGGCCCCTCAATGAGCAGTTCTTC CASSQVFTGGPLNEQFF
once 15 TRBJ2-2 . TRBV2 TGTGCCAGCAGTGACCTCCTCCCGAACACCGGGGAGCTGTTTTTT CASSDLLPNTGELFF
. 12 TRBJ2-7 TRBD1 TRBV6-1 TGTGCCAGCCGATGGGACAGGGGCCCGATGTGCTTC CASRWDRGPMCF
. 17 TRBJ1-6 . TRBV27 TGTGCCAGCAGTTTAGACCTCCGGAGCTCCTATAATTCACCCCTCCACTTT CASSLDLRSSYNSPLHF
. 15 TRBJ1-3 . TRBV5-1 TGCGCCAGCAGCTCCTACGGAGAGTCTGGAAACACCATATATTTT CASSSYGESGNTIYF
few 16 TRBJ1-3 . TRBV4-2 TGTGCCAGCAGCCAGACCAACAGGTACTCTGGAAACACCATATATTTT CASSQTNRYSGNTIYF
once 15 TRBJ1-6 TRBD1 TRBV6-5 TGTGCCAGCAGCTGGACAGGGGGACACAATTCACCCCTCCACTTT CASSWTGGHNSPLHF
. 16 TRBJ1-4 . TRBV10-3 TGTGCCATCAGGGTAGGACAGCCTGCAACTAATGAAAAACTGTTTTTT CAIRVGQPATNEKLFF
. 14 TRBJ1-4 TRBD1 TRBV6-5 TGTGCCAGCAGTCGTCGGACAGGGAAAGAAAAACTGTTTTTT CASSRRTGKEKLFF
few 15 TRBJ1-6 . TRBV21-1 TGTGCCAGCAGCCCCGCAGGGACCTATAATTCACCCCTCCACTTT CASSPAGTYNSPLHF
. 15 TRBJ2-6 . TRBV27 TGTGCCAGCAGTCCCTTTTTCTCTGGGGCCAACGTCCTGACTTTC CASSPFFSGANVLTF
. 15 TRBJ1-6 TRBD1 TRBV18 TGTGCCAGCTCACCAAACAGGGGGTGGAATTCACCCCTCCACTTT CASSPNRGWNSPLHF
. 13 TRBJ2-1 . TRBV7-7 TGTGCCAGCAGCCGGGGGGGACAGTATGAGCAGTTCTTC CASSRGGQYEQFF
. 14 TRBJ2-7 . TRBV5-1 TGCGCCAGCAGCTTGGGTGACACCTCCTACGAGCAGTACTTC CASSLGDTSYEQYF
. 15 TRBJ2-5 . TRBV11-2 TGTGCCAGCAGCTTGGTGCAAGGGGTCGGAGAGACCCAGTACTTC CASSLVQGVGETQYF
. 15 TRBJ1-2 . TRBV6-4 TGTGCCAGCAGCCGCCGTGGAGGGATTAACTATGGCTACACCTTC CASSRRGGINYGYTF
. 14 TRBJ2-7 TRBD1 TRBV5-6 TGTGCCAGCAGCCGGGGACAGACAGTCCACGAGCAGTACTTC CASSRGQTVHEQYF
. 15 TRBJ2-5 TRBD2 TRBV7-9 TGTGCCAGCAGCTTAGTAGCGGGGACACAAGAGACCCAGTACTTC CASSLVAGTQETQYF
. 14 TRBJ2-7 TRBD1 TRBV4-1 TGCGCCAGCAGCCAAGCTCACAGGGGGGACGAGCAGTACTTC CASSQAHRGDEQYF
. 18 TRBJ2-7 TRBD1 TRBV4-1 TGCGCCAGCAGCCAAGGCTCCCCGGGACAGGCTAGCTCCTACGAGCAGTACTTC CASSQGSPGQASSYEQYF
. 16 TRBJ1-6 . TRBV15 TGTGCCACCAGCAGAGATCGAAGGGACTTTCATTCACCCCTCCACTTT CATSRDRRDFHSPLHF
. 15 TRBJ1-6 . TRBV27 TGTGCCAGCAGTCCCGCGGGGGCGATCTATTCACCCCTCCACTTT CASSPAGAIYSPLHF
few 14 TRBJ2-7 TRBD1 TRBV4-2 TGTGCCAGCAGCCAATCCCGGGACAGCTACGAGCAGTACTTC CASSQSRDSYEQYF
. 13 TRBJ1-6 . TRBV14 TGTGCCAGCAGCCTTCGGGGGGATTCACCCCTCCACTTT CASSLRGDSPLHF
. 17 TRBJ1-2 . TRBV9 TGTGCCAGCAGCGTGGGAGGGGCGGTTGAACGTAGCTATGGCTACACCTTC CASSVGGAVERSYGYTF
. 14 TRBJ2-3 TRBD1 TRBV30 TGTGCCTGGAGGGGGGACAGGGTCACAGATACGCAGTATTTT CAWRGDRVTDTQYF
. 15 TRBJ2-5 . TRBV10-3 TGTGCCATCAGTGAGTCTGCAGGAAGGAGGGAGACCCAGTACTTC CAISESAGRRETQYF
. 15 TRBJ1-1 . TRBV14 TGTGCCAGCAGCCAGTACAGGGTCTCGAACACTGAAGCTTTCTTT CASSQYRVSNTEAFF
. 13 TRBJ2-7 . TRBV5-1 TGCGCCAGCAGCCCGACAGCCGCCTACGAGCAGTACTTC CASSPTAAYEQYF
. 15 TRBJ2-5 . TRBV10-3 TGTGCCATCAGTGGCCTACAGGGGGGGCAAGAGACCCAGTACTTC CAISGLQGGQETQYF
. 13 TRBJ2-7 . TRBV6-5 TGTGCCAGCAGTCCCCTCCCGGAGCACGAGCAGTACTTC CASSPLPEHEQYF
. 13 TRBJ1-5 . TRBV6-5 TGTGCCAGCAGTTATGACAACCTGCAGCCCCAGCATTTT CASSYDNLQPQHF
. 14 TRBJ2-3 TRBD1 TRBV28 TGTGCCAGCAGTTGGGACAGGGGATCGGATACGCAGTATTTT CASSWDRGSDTQYF
. 15 TRBJ1-4 . TRBV30 TGTGCCTGGAGTTCTAAGAGCAGGGTAAATGAAAAACTGTTTTTT CAWSSKSRVNEKLFF
. 14 TRBJ2-7 TRBD1 TRBV30 TGTGCCTGGAGTGTCCACAGGGGGGCCTACGAGCAGTACTTC CAWSVHRGAYEQYF
few 16 TRBJ2-1 TRBD2 TRBV11-2 TGTGCCAGCAGCCATCCGGGACTAGCATCCTACAATGAGCAGTTCTTC CASSHPGLASYNEQFF
. 16 TRBJ1-6 TRBD1 TRBV10-2 TGCGCCAGCAGCACAAACAGGGCAGGGGGCCTTTCACCCCTCCACTTT CASSTNRAGGLSPLHF
. 11 TRBJ1-1 . TRBV29-1 TGCAGCGGGACAGTTGGCACTGAAGCTTTCTTT CSGTVGTEAFF
few 16 TRBJ2-2 TRBD2 TRBV4-2 TGTGCCAGCAGCCAAGAAAGGGGACTAGCGATCGAGGAGCTGTTTTTT CASSQERGLAIEELFF
once 16 TRBJ2-7 TRBD1 TRBV7-9 TGTGCCAGCAGCTTGAGTCCGGGACAGGGCGCCTACGAGCAGTACTTC CASSLSPGQGAYEQYF
. 14 TRBJ1-5 . TRBV11-2 TGTGCCAGCAGTTTTCCAGGGAATAAACAGCCCCAGCATTTT CASSFPGNKQPQHF
. 17 TRBJ2-7 . TRBV28 TGTGCCAGCAGTATAGAGCGGGAGGGACAGGGGGCCTACGAGCAGTACTTC CASSIEREGQGAYEQYF
. 17 TRBJ1-5 TRBD1 TRBV10-2 TGCGCCAGCAGTGAGGGGTCGGGACAGGGTGAGATCCAGCCCCAGCATTTT CASSEGSGQGEIQPQHF
. 14 TRBJ1-1 . TRBV11-2 TGTGCCAGCAGCTCGGACTTAGTGAACACTGAAGCTTTCTTT CASSSDLVNTEAFF
once 12 TRBJ2-7 . TRBV6-1 TGTGGCAGTTCTGGACAGCCCTACGAGCAGTACTTC CGSSGQPYEQYF
. 17 TRBJ2-1 . TRBV14 TGTGCCAGCAGCCGCAAGGGGGGGGCCAGGGAGCGAAATGAGCAGTTCTTC CASSRKGGARERNEQFF
. 14 TRBJ2-2 . TRBV6-5 TGTGCCAGCAGTTACGGCAGGTACACCGGGGAGCTGTTTTTT CASSYGRYTGELFF
. 14 TRBJ1-1 . TRBV6-1 TGTGCCAGCAGTGAAGCGGGGGGGGCCCCTGAAGCTTTCTTT CASSEAGGAPEAFF
. 15 TRBJ2-7 TRBD1 TRBV5-1 TGCGCCAGCAGCTCCGGGACAGCAACCTCCTACGAGCAGTACTTC CASSSGTATSYEQYF
. 14 TRBJ1-2 TRBD1 TRBV5-4 TGTGCCAGCAGCTGGGACAGGGCCCACTATGGCTACACCTTC CASSWDRAHYGYTF
once 14 TRBJ2-1 TRBD1 TRBV27 TGTGCCAGCAGGGAACAGGGGAAAGGCAATGAGCAGTTCTTC CASREQGKGNEQFF
. 13 TRBJ2-2 . TRBV29-1 TGCAGCGTTGTTACAGGGCACACCGGGGAGCTGTTTTTT CSVVTGHTGELFF
. 13 TRBJ2-7 . TRBV29-1 TGCAGCGTTGCCCCATTATCGGGCTACGAGCAGTACTTC CSVAPLSGYEQYF
. 18 TRBJ1-1 . TRBV2 TGTGCCAGCAGTGAAGCCCTCAGTGTTAGTGGCGGATCCACTGAAGCTTTCTTT CASSEALSVSGGSTEAFF
once 14 TRBJ1-6 . TRBV14 TGTGCCAGCAGCCAAGTGGCCGTGAATTCACCCCTCCACTTT CASSQVAVNSPLHF
. 15 TRBJ2-1 TRBD1 TRBV28 TGTGCCAGCAGTCCACTGTCGCCTGGACAGGGAAGAATGTTCTTC CASSPLSPGQGRMFF